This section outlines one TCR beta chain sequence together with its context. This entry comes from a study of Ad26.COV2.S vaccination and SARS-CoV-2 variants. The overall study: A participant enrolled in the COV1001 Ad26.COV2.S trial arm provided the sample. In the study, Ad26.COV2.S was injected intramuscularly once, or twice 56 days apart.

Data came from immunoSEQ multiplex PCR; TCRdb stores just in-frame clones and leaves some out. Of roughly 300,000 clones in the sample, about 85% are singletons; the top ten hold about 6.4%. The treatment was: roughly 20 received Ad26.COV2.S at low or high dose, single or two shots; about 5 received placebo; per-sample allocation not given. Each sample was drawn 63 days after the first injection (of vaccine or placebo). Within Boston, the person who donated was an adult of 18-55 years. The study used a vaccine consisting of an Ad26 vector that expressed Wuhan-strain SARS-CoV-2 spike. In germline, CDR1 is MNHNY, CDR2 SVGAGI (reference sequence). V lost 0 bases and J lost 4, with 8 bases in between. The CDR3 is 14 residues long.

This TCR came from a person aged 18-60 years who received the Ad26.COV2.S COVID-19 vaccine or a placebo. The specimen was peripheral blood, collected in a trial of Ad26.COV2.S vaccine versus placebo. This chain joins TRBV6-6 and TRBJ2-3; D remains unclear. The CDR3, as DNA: TGTGCCAGCAGTTACTCAATCGTCTCAGATACGCAGTATTTT. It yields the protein CASSYSIVSDTQYF.